Included here is one TCR beta chain sequence, with context. Antigen unknown. The data belong to a study of regulatory T cells in long-lasting Graves disease. Study-wide points: Small sample size may have lowered accuracy.

The time point: newly diagnosed GD, antithyroid drugs for less than 3 months. The TCR library was prepared using RNA isolated from PBMCs. Unmatched junction bases numbered 12, after V lost 6 bases and J lost 6 bases. CDR3 length: 15 residues. CDR1 and CDR2 from the germline V gene are SQVTM and ANQGSEA. To make TCR beta libraries, researchers used iRepertoire HTBI primers and Arm-PCR of CDR3 regions. TCRdb recomputed calls from the multiplex PCR reads with MiXCR, one row per CDR3 protein. The repertoire holds approximately 440,000 distinct CDR3 sequences, with roughly 17% as singletons. This sample also belongs to another study, concerning T cells in Graves' hyperthyroidism and ophthalmopathy. As reported in that work: No progression to ophthalmopathy during 18 months of follow-up defined stable disease.

This rearrangement joins TRBV29-1 to TRBJ2-3; TRBD2 aligns across 10 bases. Sequenced here: peripheral blood mononuclear cells (PBMCs), sampled at new diagnosis, from a patient treated with antithyroid drugs. The sequence derives from a man between 40 and 49 years old with Graves disease. The CDR3 sequence: CSVRTGLARADTQYF. The CDR3 DNA sequence: TGCAGCGTCCGCACGGGACTAGCGCGCGCGGATACGCAGTATTTT.